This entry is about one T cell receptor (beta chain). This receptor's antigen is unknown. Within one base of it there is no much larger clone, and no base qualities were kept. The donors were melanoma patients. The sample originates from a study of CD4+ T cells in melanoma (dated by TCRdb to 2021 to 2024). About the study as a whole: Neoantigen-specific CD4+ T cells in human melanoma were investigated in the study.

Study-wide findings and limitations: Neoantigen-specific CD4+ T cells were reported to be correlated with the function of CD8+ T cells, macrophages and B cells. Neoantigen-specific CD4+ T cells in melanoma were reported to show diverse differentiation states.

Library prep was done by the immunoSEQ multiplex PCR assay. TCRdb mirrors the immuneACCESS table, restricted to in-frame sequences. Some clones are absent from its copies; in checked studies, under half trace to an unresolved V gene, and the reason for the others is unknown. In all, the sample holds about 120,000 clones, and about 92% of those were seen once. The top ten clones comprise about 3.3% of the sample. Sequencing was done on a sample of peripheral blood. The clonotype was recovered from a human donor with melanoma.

The CDR3 protein sequence reads: CASSLERARNYGYTF. The DNA sequence is as follows: TGTGCCAGCAGCTTAGAGAGGGCGCGGAACTATGGCTACACCTTC. The V gene is TRBV7-8 and the J gene is TRBJ1-2; there is no confident call for the D gene. V and J are truncated by 1 base and 2 bases respectively, leaving an intervening sequence of 11 bases. The germline V gene gives CDR1 as SGHVS and CDR2 as FQNEAQ. From cysteine to phenylalanine, the CDR3 is 15 amino acids long. The read is trimmed to its CDR3 DNA, 45 bases read in frame from base 1. The CDR3, completed at both ends by the reference TRBV7-8 and TRBJ1-2 genes, gives the full variable domain GAGVSQSPRYKVAKRGQDVALRCDPISGHVSLFWYQQALGQGPEFLTYFQNEAQLDKSGLPSDRFFAERPEGSVSTLKIQRTQQEDSAVYLCASSLERARNYGYTFGSGTRLTVV.